This T cell receptor (beta chain) was observed in a study of early T cells in non-severe SARS-CoV-2 infection. Study-wide context: Alpha and beta chains were unpaired, from unsorted whole-blood bulk RNA.

This clonotype was picked up many times. cDNA molecules, individually, were tagged with unique molecular identifiers. MiXCR, applied by TCRdb to the 5' RACE reads, yields one record per CDR3 protein. Of about 83,000 distinct CDR3 sequences listed, roughly 15% are singletons. The ends lost 6 bases at V and 6 bases at J; junction bases unmatched: 8. Germline V gives CDR1 DFQATT, CDR2 SNEGSKA (reference sequence). The CDR3 totals 12 residues. Source material: whole blood. The gene calls are TRBV20-1 and TRBJ2-7, with TRBD1 identical over 7 bases. The sequence derives from an adult who was a healthcare worker with PCR-confirmed SARS-CoV-2 infection or an uninfected control (not recorded which). The CDR3 loop reads CSAQTGSGEQYF. As DNA, the CDR3 is TGCAGTGCCCAGACAGGGTCTGGCGAGCAGTACTTC.